This TCR beta chain comes out of a study of shared clonotypes between healthy human individuals. In the study overall: The donor group consisted of two women and a few men, aged 18 to 49.

Naive CD8 populations comprised CD45RO-negative cells positively selected for CCR7, excluding terminally differentiated effector memory CD45RA+ cells. Germline values: CDR1 MNHEY, CDR2 SVGAGI. Unmatched junction bases numbered 4, after V lost 5 bases and J lost 3 bases. This CDR3 has 13 residues. This clone was seen a handful of times. Its target is not known. Overall study results and limits: Between several donors, naive CD4 clonotypes were shared at a level of approximately 5%. Naive subsets usually exceeded memory subsets in estimated richness.

Genomic DNA of every subset was divided equally among multiple immunoSEQ plates. TCRdb's table, derived via immunoSEQ multiplex PCR, lists solely in-frame clones and lacks some. The sample has around 560,000 clones; approximately 95% are singletons. This clonotype was obtained from a woman in her twenties or thirties in good health. Specimen: naive CD8+ T cells sorted from blood. This chain uses TRBV6-5 with TRBJ2-7; 7 bases are shared with TRBD1. The CDR3 region is CASSQGVIYEQYF. Here the CDR3 DNA reads TGTGCCAGCAGTCAGGGGGTGATCTACGAGCAGTACTTC.